Below are 5 T cell receptor beta chains sequenced from a single sample in a study of T-cell memory formation after mild COVID-19. Each CDR3 protein is one row after TCRdb ran MiXCR on the 5' RACE reads. The sample consists of 400,000 or so distinct CDR3 sequences, over 20% of them appearing once. The specimen sequenced was PBMCs or a T cell subset sorted from them (not recorded which). The receptors originated from an adult woman who had mild COVID-19 (a few samples of this study predate the infection). Cell type and time point are not known.

A few counts support this clonotype. V gene TRBV6-5 combines with J gene TRBJ1-5; maybe TRBD1 (5 bases). V dropped 6 bases and J dropped 7 bases, with 16 bases sitting between them. Germline-derived CDR1 and CDR2 are MNHEY and SVGAGI. The CDR3 extends over 14 amino acids. The CDR3 loop is CASSPRGGGQPQHF. The DNA of the CDR3 is TGTGCCAGCAGCCCACGGGGGGGAGGACAGCCCCAGCATTTT.

In its sample, this clonotype was seen a few times. The V and J genes are TRBV18 and TRBJ2-7, with a weak D call TRBD2 (5 bases). Trimming removed 3 bases at V and 5 bases at J, with 11 bases between. The CDR3 has 13 amino acids. The germline CDR1 and CDR2 sequences are KGHSH and LQKENI. CDR3 in amino acids: CASSPPAAHEQYF. The CDR3 bases are TGTGCCAGCTCACCCCCAGCGGCCCACGAGCAGTACTTC.

The chain recombines TRBV5-1 with TRBJ2-7, with D possibly TRBD2 on 6 matching bases. The V gene lost 0 bases and the J gene lost 6 bases, with 10 bases spanning the gap. The CDR3 spans 13 residues. Germline V lookup: CDR1 SGHRS, CDR2 YFSETQ. The CDR3 coding sequence is TGCGCCAGCAGCTTGGACCCCGGGGGCGAGCAGTACTTC. Its protein product is CASSLDPGGEQYF.

V is TRBV12-3 or TRBV12-4 and J is TRBJ2-7, with D possibly matching TRBD1 (6 bases). V was trimmed by 6 bases and J by 9 bases, leaving 18 bases between them. This CDR3 is 13 amino acids long. CDR3 in DNA: TGTGCCAGCAGCCAAGGGGGACGCCAGTCGCAGTACTTC. Encoded protein: CASSQGGRQSQYF.

In its sample, this clonotype was seen a few times. This chain links TRBV4-2 with TRBJ2-1, with D maybe TRBD2 (7 bases). The germline gives CDR1 LGHNA, CDR2 YNFKEQ. CDR3 size: 16 residues. V lost 0 bases and J lost 0, with 9 bases in between. The CDR3 DNA reads as TGTGCCAGCAGCCAAGAGAGGGGGGGCTCCTACAATGAGCAGTTCTTC. Its translation is CASSQERGGSYNEQFF.